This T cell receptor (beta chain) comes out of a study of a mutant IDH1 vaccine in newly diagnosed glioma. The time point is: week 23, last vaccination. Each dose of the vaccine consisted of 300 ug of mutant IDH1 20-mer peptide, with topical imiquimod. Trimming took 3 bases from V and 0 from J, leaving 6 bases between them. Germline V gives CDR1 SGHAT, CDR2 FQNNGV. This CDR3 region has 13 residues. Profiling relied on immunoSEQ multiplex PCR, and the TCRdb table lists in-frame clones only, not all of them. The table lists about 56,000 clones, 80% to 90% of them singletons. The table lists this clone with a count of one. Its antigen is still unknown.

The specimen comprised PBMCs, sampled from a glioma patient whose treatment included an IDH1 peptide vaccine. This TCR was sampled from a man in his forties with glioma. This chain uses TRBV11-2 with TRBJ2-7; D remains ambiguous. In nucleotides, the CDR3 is TGTGCCAGCAGCTTTGGATCCTCCTACGAGCAGTACTTC. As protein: CASSFGSSYEQYF.